The 20 T cell receptor beta chains given below trace back to one sample, sequenced in a study. A single record per CDR3 protein comes from TCRdb applying MiXCR to the 5' RACE reads. The sample has 7,300 or so distinct CDR3 sequences, roughly 37% seen once. Sequenced: memory CD4+ T cells sorted from blood. Sample subset: memory CD4+ T cells, CD4+CD45RO+CD25-. Receptors originate from a female donor with breast cancer.

The J gene is TRBJ1-1, the V gene TRBV6-5; D is unresolved. Germline CDR1 is MNHEY and CDR2 is SVGAGI. Trimming stripped 6 bases from V and 1 base from J, with 12 bases between. The CDR3 covers 14 residues. In nucleotides, the CDR3 is TGTGCCAGCAGGACCCGCTTCACGAACACTGAAGCTTTCTTT. This sequence encodes CASRTRFTNTEAFF.

This clonotype was detected only a few times. The gene calls are TRBV12-3 or TRBV12-4 and TRBJ2-7; no firm D call. V shed 3 bases and J shed 6 bases, with 12 bases lying between them. The CDR3 covers 13 residues. In DNA, the CDR3 is TGTGCCAGCAGTTTGCGGCTAGACGCCGAGCAGTACTTC. Protein sequence: CASSLRLDAEQYF.

This clonotype was observed a few times. The chain has TRBV7-9 and TRBJ1-4; D gene uncertain. CDR3 length: 13 residues. The V gene's germline CDR1 is SEHNR and CDR2 FQNEAQ (reference sequence). V shed 1 base and J shed 8 bases, with 8 bases lying between them. CDR3 residues: CASSLGRNEKLFF. DNA for the CDR3: TGTGCCAGCAGCTTAGGCAGAAACGAAAAACTGTTTTTT.

This clonotype was recorded only once. This chain links TRBV7-2 with TRBJ2-2; D is perhaps TRBD1 (6 bases). From germline, CDR1 is SGHTA and CDR2 FQGNSA. This CDR3 contains 14 residues. V was shortened by 5 bases and J by 7 bases, with 14 bases between the two germline ends. The CDR3 region is CASSLQGYGGELFF. CDR3 in DNA: TGTGCCAGCAGCCTACAGGGATATGGCGGGGAGCTGTTTTTT.

This chain links TRBV5-1 with TRBJ1-5, with D unresolved. Germline V lookup: CDR1 SGHRS, CDR2 YFSETQ. Trimming took off 4 bases at V and 5 bases at J, with 1 base between the two ends. The CDR3 consists of 10 residues. The CDR3 sequence is CASSDQPQHF. In DNA form, the CDR3 reads TGCGCCAGCAGCGATCAGCCCCAGCATTTT. The full variable domain, rest sourced from reference TRBV5-1 and TRBJ1-5, is KAGVTQTPRYLIKTRGQQVTLSCSPISGHRSVSWYQQTPGQGLQFLFEYFSETQRNKGNFPGRFSGRQFSNSRSEMNVSTLELGDSALYLCASSDQPQHFGDGTRLSIL.

This clonotype has a handful of counts. The genes are TRBV20-1 and TRBJ2-1; D is ambiguous. Germline values: CDR1 DFQATT, CDR2 SNEGSKA (reference sequence). V was clipped by 5 bases and J by 6 bases, with 8 bases between them. CDR3 length equals 11 residues. CDR3 coding DNA: TGCAGTGCTGATACGGTCAATGAGCAGTTCTTC. Residues: CSADTVNEQFF.

The table lists this clonotype with a few counts. The chain joins TRBV5-1 to TRBJ1-5, with D perhaps TRBD1 (6 bases). CDR1 and CDR2 from the germline V gene are SGHRS and YFSETQ. Trimming took 2 bases from V and 6 from J, leaving 21 bases between them. CDR3 length equals 17 residues. CDR3 bases: TGCGCCAGCAGCTTTCCGGGACACCCCCCACTGGGTCAGCCCCAGCATTTT. This sequence encodes CASSFPGHPPLGQPQHF.

This chain joins TRBV6-1 and TRBJ2-1; either TRBD1 or TRBD2 may fit D (5 bases each). The V end lost 10 bases, the J end lost 8 bases, and 18 bases lay between the germline ends. Germline values: CDR1 MNHNS, CDR2 SASEGT. This CDR3 is 13 amino acids long. This CDR3 reads CATGRNPRDEQFF. The CDR3 DNA sequence: TGTGCCACGGGGCGGAACCCCCGCGATGAGCAGTTCTTC.

The rearrangement uses TRBV28 and TRBJ2-1; 8 bases fit TRBD2. The CDR3 loop spans 14 amino acids. V was clipped by 6 bases and J by 8 bases; unmatched bases: 9. CDR1 and CDR2 from the germline V gene are MDHEN and SYDVKM. The CDR3 loop is CASRNGGGLDEQFF. The CDR3 coding sequence is TGTGCCAGCAGAAACGGGGGGGGATTAGATGAGCAGTTCTTC.

This sequence joins TRBV12-2 and TRBJ2-7. TRBV12-2 counts as a pseudogene. The CDR3 consists of 13 residues. The CDR3 DNA sequence: TGTGCACCACCGATGGGTCGAACTTACGAGCAGTACTTC. Amino acid sequence: CAPPMGRTYEQYF.

The chain recombines TRBV6-5 with TRBJ2-1; 9 positions agree with TRBD1. Losses at the gene ends were 6 bases for V and 4 bases for J; bases not matched to a gene: 4. The germline CDR1 and CDR2 sequences are MNHEY and SVGAGI. The CDR3 is made up of 14 amino acids. In nucleotides, the CDR3 is TGTGCCAGCAGCTCACAGGGGGCTTACAATGAGCAGTTCTTC. It specifies CASSSQGAYNEQFF.

The genes are TRBV4-1 and TRBJ2-1; D is uncertain. Trimming cost V 0 bases and J 10 bases, with 13 bases left between them. The germline V gene has CDR1 MGHRA and CDR2 YSYEKL. This CDR3 has 14 amino acids. The CDR3 loop is CASSQDWAEPEQFF. As DNA, the CDR3 is TGCGCCAGCAGCCAAGATTGGGCGGAACCAGAGCAGTTCTTC.

The rearrangement links TRBV7-9 to TRBJ1-6, with D hard to call. V lost 0 bases, J lost 7 bases, and 7 bases lay in between. Germline V gives CDR1 SEHNR, CDR2 FQNEAQ (reference sequence). The CDR3 loop spans 14 amino acids. CDR3 sequence reads: CASSLASQNSPLHF. The DNA for the CDR3 is TGTGCCAGCAGCTTAGCGAGCCAGAATTCACCCCTCCACTTT.

This clonotype has a handful of counts. The chain recombines TRBV20-1 with TRBJ1-1; TRBD1 matches at 7 bases. Losses at the gene ends were 6 bases for V and 3 bases for J; bases not matched to a gene: 16. The CDR3 has 16 amino acids. Looked up from germline, CDR1 is DFQATT and CDR2 is SNEGSKA (reference sequence). The CDR3 DNA follows: TGCAGTGCCGGGAGGCAGGGGGGATTCAAGGACACTGAAGCTTTCTTT. Encoded protein: CSAGRQGGFKDTEAFF.

The chain uses TRBV12-3 or TRBV12-4 and TRBJ2-1, with 11 bases lining up with TRBD2. Losses at the gene ends were 3 bases for V and 8 bases for J; bases not matched to a gene: 0. The CDR3 has 13 residues. The CDR3 spells CASSFSGGDEQFF. DNA of the CDR3: TGTGCCAGCAGTTTTAGCGGGGGGGATGAGCAGTTCTTC.

This chain connects TRBV6-6 to TRBJ1-5; D is uncertain. From germline, CDR1 is MNHNY and CDR2 SVGAGI (reference sequence). Trimming pared 7 bases from V and 1 base from J, leaving 11 bases between. The CDR3 contains 14 residues. The DNA of the CDR3 is TGTGCCAGCATGAAGGGTCTGAGCAATCAGCCCCAGCATTTT. Amino acid sequence: CASMKGLSNQPQHF.

Remarks on this clonotype: This may stem from a read error, because a much larger clone lies one nucleotide away. The genes are TRBV6-5 and TRBJ2-1; TRBD1 aligns across 7 bases. Germline assignment: CDR1 MNHEY and CDR2 SVGAGI. The junction had 8 bases not matched to a gene; V was cut back by 6 bases and J by 9 bases. CDR3 length: 13 amino acids. As DNA, the CDR3 is TGTGCCAGCAGCCCCGACAGGGACATTGAGCAGTTCTTC. This translates into CASSPDRDIEQFF.

By sample fraction, this clonotype is medium-sized. V is TRBV12-3 or TRBV12-4 and J is TRBJ1-1, with TRBD1 matching over 7 bases. V lost 4 bases and J lost 5; bases outside the gene matches: 13. CDR3 size: 16 residues. CDR3 sequence reads: CASSSNEQGRGTEAFF. CDR3 coding DNA: TGTGCCAGCAGTTCGAATGAACAGGGGAGAGGGACTGAAGCTTTCTTT.

The rearrangement joins TRBV20-1 to TRBJ1-4; TRBD1 matches 7 bases. Trimming took 5 bases from V and 5 from J; bases not matched to a gene: 5. This CDR3 contains 13 residues. The germline gives CDR1 DFQATT, CDR2 SNEGSKA (reference sequence). The CDR3 spells CSAAGQVNEKLFF. CDR3 sequence (DNA): TGCAGTGCTGCCGGACAGGTGAATGAAAAACTGTTTTTT.

The chain recombines TRBV12-3 or TRBV12-4 with TRBJ2-1, with a tentative D call TRBD1 (7 bases). Trimming removed 10 bases from V and 8 bases from J, with 24 bases in between. The CDR3 spans 15 residues. CDR3 protein: CATTRGPGGGDEQFF. CDR3 nucleotide sequence: TGTGCCACCACTCGGGGCCCCGGAGGGGGCGATGAGCAGTTCTTC.